The rows below give T cell receptor beta chains drawn from one sample of a study of blood T cell repertoires in COVID-19. Repertoires were generated with immunoSEQ multiplex PCR, while TCRdb's copy carries only in-frame clones and drops some. The profile shows 270,000 or so clones, 89% of them singletons. The sample consisted of peripheral blood. The receptor source for this set is a woman aged 40-49 years who had recovered from COVID-19. Each CDR3 is given with its conserved first and last residue. Fields, in order: clone size, D gene, V gene, J gene, CDR3 protein. The D gene is left open where the match is weak. For some rows the clone size is stated as once, few or many, or as a class when expanded; others skip it.

clone size: -; D gene: TRBD1; V gene: TRBV5-1; J gene: TRBJ1-3; CDR3 protein: CASSGGQELGNTIYF
clone size: once; D gene: -; V gene: TRBV3-1/TRBV3-2; J gene: TRBJ1-6; CDR3 protein: CASSKTPGNNSPLHF
clone size: -; D gene: TRBD1; V gene: TRBV19; J gene: TRBJ1-5; CDR3 protein: CASSVWTGFDQPQHF
clone size: -; D gene: TRBD2; V gene: TRBV9; J gene: TRBJ2-5; CDR3 protein: CASSIGTSGNWVQETQYF
clone size: -; D gene: TRBD2; V gene: TRBV4-1; J gene: TRBJ2-7; CDR3 protein: CASSQDRTSGIAEQYF
clone size: -; D gene: TRBD2; V gene: TRBV19; J gene: TRBJ2-3; CDR3 protein: CASSLAELSTDTQYF
clone size: -; D gene: -; V gene: TRBV4-2; J gene: TRBJ1-1; CDR3 protein: CASSQIGTNTEAFF
clone size: -; D gene: -; V gene: TRBV19; J gene: TRBJ2-5; CDR3 protein: CASSILASSQTQYF
clone size: -; D gene: -; V gene: TRBV16; J gene: TRBJ1-1; CDR3 protein: CASSQSRQTNTEAFF
clone size: -; D gene: TRBD2; V gene: TRBV2; J gene: TRBJ2-1; CDR3 protein: CASRGLAGERSYNEQFF
clone size: -; D gene: -; V gene: TRBV6-5; J gene: TRBJ2-7; CDR3 protein: CASSYDERSFEQYF
clone size: -; D gene: TRBD2; V gene: TRBV15; J gene: TRBJ2-1; CDR3 protein: CATSRAPSGSYNEQFF
clone size: -; D gene: TRBD2; V gene: TRBV29-1; J gene: TRBJ2-5; CDR3 protein: CSVAPGLAEETQYF
clone size: -; D gene: TRBD1; V gene: TRBV25-1; J gene: TRBJ2-4; CDR3 protein: CASSDGARTGKNIQYF
clone size: -; D gene: TRBD2; V gene: TRBV19; J gene: TRBJ2-5; CDR3 protein: CASNPKPSSGREETQYF
clone size: -; D gene: TRBD1; V gene: TRBV6-2/TRBV6-3; J gene: TRBJ1-2; CDR3 protein: CASSSIRQGNYGYTF
clone size: -; D gene: TRBD1; V gene: TRBV18; J gene: TRBJ2-2; CDR3 protein: CASSPGQGVSGELFF
clone size: once; D gene: TRBD2; V gene: TRBV5-1; J gene: TRBJ2-7; CDR3 protein: CASSGGLAGSDEQYF
clone size: -; D gene: -; V gene: TRBV5-1; J gene: TRBJ2-3; CDR3 protein: CASSEGGTDTQYF
clone size: -; D gene: -; V gene: TRBV18; J gene: TRBJ1-2; CDR3 protein: CASSPVLLRVGAGEGYTF
clone size: -; D gene: -; V gene: TRBV14; J gene: TRBJ2-2; CDR3 protein: CASSQGYNTGELFF
clone size: -; D gene: TRBD1; V gene: TRBV27; J gene: TRBJ2-6; CDR3 protein: CASSNPGTDISGANVLTF
clone size: -; D gene: -; V gene: TRBV9; J gene: TRBJ2-1; CDR3 protein: CASSVDMRDGYNEQFF
clone size: -; D gene: -; V gene: TRBV19; J gene: TRBJ2-3; CDR3 protein: CASSIDAVDTQYF
clone size: -; D gene: TRBD2; V gene: TRBV28; J gene: TRBJ2-7; CDR3 protein: CASSLFRLAGPYEQYF
clone size: -; D gene: TRBD1; V gene: TRBV5-1; J gene: TRBJ2-7; CDR3 protein: CASSLQGAVDEQYF
clone size: -; D gene: TRBD2; V gene: TRBV27; J gene: TRBJ2-4; CDR3 protein: CASSPRGTSGNIQYF
clone size: -; D gene: -; V gene: TRBV4-1; J gene: TRBJ2-3; CDR3 protein: CASSQERDTDTQYF
clone size: -; D gene: TRBD1; V gene: TRBV4-1; J gene: TRBJ1-1; CDR3 protein: CASSHQRQGGSEAFF
clone size: -; D gene: -; V gene: TRBV2; J gene: TRBJ2-7; CDR3 protein: CASSARERSREQYF
clone size: -; D gene: -; V gene: TRBV5-4; J gene: TRBJ1-1; CDR3 protein: CASSLGGTPPGTEAFF
clone size: -; D gene: TRBD1; V gene: TRBV28; J gene: TRBJ2-1; CDR3 protein: CASRRQGDEQFF
clone size: once; D gene: TRBD2; V gene: TRBV27; J gene: TRBJ2-7; CDR3 protein: CASSAGLEMYEQYF
clone size: -; D gene: -; V gene: TRBV6-5; J gene: TRBJ2-3; CDR3 protein: CASSYSTTGSATQYF
clone size: -; D gene: -; V gene: TRBV5-6; J gene: TRBJ2-7; CDR3 protein: CASSLPSFYEQYF
clone size: -; D gene: -; V gene: TRBV5-1; J gene: TRBJ2-7; CDR3 protein: CASSLAQTDGEQYF
clone size: -; D gene: TRBD1; V gene: TRBV5-1; J gene: TRBJ2-1; CDR3 protein: CASSSGDSSYNEQFF
clone size: -; D gene: TRBD2; V gene: TRBV7-2; J gene: TRBJ2-3; CDR3 protein: CASSSGTSGSTQYF
clone size: once; D gene: TRBD1; V gene: TRBV7-2; J gene: TRBJ2-7; CDR3 protein: CASSGPTGVKEYEQYF
clone size: -; D gene: TRBD2; V gene: TRBV7-2; J gene: TRBJ2-7; CDR3 protein: CASSLEAFSSGSSGEQYF
clone size: -; D gene: -; V gene: TRBV18; J gene: TRBJ1-2; CDR3 protein: CASSPQADMNYGYTF
clone size: -; D gene: TRBD1; V gene: TRBV5-1; J gene: TRBJ2-7; CDR3 protein: CASSFGQGAGSYEQYF